Here is one T cell receptor beta chain with its context. This entry belongs to a study of control samples from healthy donors and cancer patients. Sequencing used immunoSEQ multiplex PCR; TCRdb keeps in-frame clones, though not all of them. The sample contains 100,000 to 150,000 clones, about nine tenths of which appear only once. The sequencing sample was made of blood. This clonotype was obtained from a man aged 18 to 35 in good health.

The CDR3 DNA reads as TGTGCCTGGAGTAGGCGTGGGTCCTATCAGCCCCAGCATTTT. This sequence encodes CAWSRRGSYQPQHF. The chain combines TRBV30 with TRBJ1-5; D is uncertain. Trimming stripped 2 bases from V and 5 bases from J, with 13 bases between. The CDR3 is made up of 14 amino acids. Per germline, CDR1 GTSNPN and CDR2 SVGIG (reference sequence).